One sample yielded the 27 T cell receptor beta chains listed below, sequenced in a study of blood T cell repertoires in COVID-19. Only in-frame clones appear in the TCRdb table, and some are missing; sequencing was by immunoSEQ multiplex PCR. This table holds 250,000 to 300,000 clones, 70% to 90% found once. Material for sequencing was peripheral blood. These receptors all come from a woman aged 30 to 39 with active or convalescent COVID-19.

The CDR3 bases are TGTGCCAGTAGTATCAACAGGCAGAAGAATCAGCCCCAGCATTTT. The encoded protein is CASSINRQKNQPQHF. The rearrangement links TRBV19 to TRBJ1-5; D is perhaps TRBD1 (5 bases). CDR3 size: 15 residues. Germline CDR1 reads LNHDA; CDR2 reads SQIVND (reference sequence). V lost 3 bases and J lost 4, with 13 bases in between.

This clone was recorded only once. The chain carries TRBV7-2 and TRBJ2-5, with D tentatively TRBD1 (5 bases). Looked up from germline, CDR1 is SGHTA and CDR2 is FQGNSA. Trimming took 2 bases from V and 10 from J, leaving 17 bases between them. The CDR3 totals 14 residues. This chain's CDR3 is CASSLSLLGDSQYF. Here the CDR3 DNA reads TGTGCCAGCAGCTTAAGTCTCTTAGGGGATAGCCAGTACTTC.

This rearrangement joins TRBV6-2 or TRBV6-3 to TRBJ1-4; no reliable D call. Germline CDR1 and CDR2: MNHEY and SVGEGT. The CDR3 totals 15 residues. V lost 5 bases and J 2 bases, leaving 12 bases between the germline ends. The CDR3 DNA reads TGTGCCAGCAGTCGCCCGGGAGGGACTAATGAAAAACTGTTTTTT. Translation: CASSRPGGTNEKLFF.

This chain connects TRBV6-5 to TRBJ1-5; possibly TRBD1 for D (5 bases). Trimming pared 5 bases from V and 4 bases from J, leaving 12 bases between. Germline values: CDR1 MNHEY, CDR2 SVGAGI. The CDR3 runs 14 residues. CDR3 in amino acids: CASSHTAGNQPQHF. Here the CDR3 DNA reads TGTGCCAGCAGTCATACAGCAGGGAATCAGCCCCAGCATTTT.

The chain employs TRBV30 and TRBJ1-2; no clear D. The CDR3 contains 13 residues. Looked up from germline, CDR1 is GTSNPN and CDR2 is SVGIG (reference sequence). V was cut by 0 bases and J by 2 bases, with 7 bases left in between. In DNA form, the CDR3 reads TGTGCCTGGAGTGTAGGCAGGAACTATGGCTACACCTTC. Translating gives CAWSVGRNYGYTF.

The gene calls are TRBV10-3 and TRBJ1-1; possibly TRBD1 for D (6 bases). V was pared by 6 bases and J by 5 bases, with 19 bases between. This CDR3 is built from 15 residues. Germline V gene data show CDR1 as ENHRY and CDR2 as SYGVKD. Written as DNA, the CDR3 is TGTGCCATCAGCTTACAGGACAGTTTGGAGACTGAAGCTTTCTTT. Protein product: CAISLQDSLETEAFF.

V usage is TRBV15 and J usage is TRBJ2-3; D might be TRBD2 (7 bases). Trimming took 1 base from V and 4 from J, leaving 15 bases between them. This CDR3 has 16 residues. Germline V CDR1 and CDR2: LNHNV, YYDKDF (reference sequence). The CDR3 is CATSRGEGGMPDTQYF. CDR3 coding DNA: TGTGCCACCAGCAGAGGGGAGGGGGGAATGCCAGATACGCAGTATTTT.

The rearrangement links TRBV28 to TRBJ2-7, with 8 bases fitting TRBD1. The CDR3 length is 14 residues. Trimming took 5 bases from V and 2 from J; bases not matched to a gene: 5. Germline values: CDR1 MDHEN, CDR2 SYDVKM. The CDR3 nucleotides read TGTGCCAGCAGTGCTGGACAGGGCCCCTACGAGCAGTACTTC. The encoded protein is CASSAGQGPYEQYF.

This chain uses TRBV18 with TRBJ1-2, with D unclear. CDR3 length: 13 amino acids. V was pared by 3 bases and J by 5 bases, with 10 bases between. Per the germline V gene, CDR1 is KGHSH and CDR2 is LQKENI. The CDR3 DNA reads as TGTGCCAGCTCACCCACGAGGACTTATGGCTACACCTTC. This codes for CASSPTRTYGYTF.

This clone was seen only once. The chain is built from TRBV28 and TRBJ1-4; D call uncertain. V lost 5 bases to trimming and J lost 7 bases, with 5 bases between them. This CDR3 is 11 amino acids long. Germline V gene lookup returns CDR1 MDHEN and CDR2 SYDVKM. As DNA, the CDR3 is TGTGCCAGCAGTCGGGGTGAAAAACTGTTTTTT. Amino acid sequence: CASSRGEKLFF.

This sequence joins TRBV7-8 and TRBJ2-7; D might be TRBD2 (5 bases). The V gene lost 6 bases and the J gene lost 6 bases, with 15 bases spanning the gap. This CDR3 spans 13 amino acids. Germline-derived CDR1 and CDR2 are SGHVS and FQNEAQ. The CDR3 here is CASRSGKRTEQYF. The CDR3, as DNA: TGTGCCAGCAGATCCGGGAAGAGGACCGAGCAGTACTTC.

The rearrangement uses TRBV5-6 and TRBJ1-2; weak D call: TRBD1 (6 bases). CDR3 length: 15 amino acids. Trimming stripped 6 bases from V and 2 bases from J, with 17 bases between. Germline CDR1 and CDR2: SGHDT and YYEEEE. This CDR3 is CASNKGDTGNYGYTF. DNA of the CDR3: TGTGCCAGCAACAAGGGGGATACAGGGAACTATGGCTACACCTTC.

This chain uses TRBV7-2 with TRBJ1-4; the D is unclear. With 5 bases removed from V and 3 bases from J, the gap between germline ends came to 10 bases. The CDR3 consists of 14 residues. CDR1 SGHTA and CDR2 FQGNSA come from the germline V gene. The CDR3 here is CASSQTLSNEKLFF. The CDR3, as DNA: TGTGCCAGCAGCCAGACATTATCTAATGAAAAACTGTTTTTT.

This chain uses TRBV6-5 with TRBJ2-7; a weak D match, TRBD2 (6 bases). The length of the CDR3 is 15 residues. Trimming took 10 bases from V and 0 from J, leaving 19 bases between them. Germline V gene sequence: CDR1 MNHEY, CDR2 SVGAGI. The chain's CDR3 is CATEKAAGSSYEQYF. The DNA for the CDR3 is TGTGCCACGGAGAAAGCGGCGGGAAGCTCCTACGAGCAGTACTTC.

This clone has just one count. This sequence joins TRBV11-1 and TRBJ1-1, with a weak D call TRBD1 (6 bases). This CDR3 has 16 residues. The V gene's germline CDR1 is SGHAT and CDR2 FQDESV (reference sequence). Trimming left V 8 bases short and J 1 base short, with 20 bases between. The CDR3 is CASRGARGRKNTEAFF. In DNA, the CDR3 is TGTGCCAGCCGAGGGGCCAGGGGAAGGAAGAACACTGAAGCTTTCTTT.

This chain links TRBV7-8 with TRBJ2-1; no definite D call. The ends were cut back, 5 bases at V and 5 bases at J, with 10 bases in the middle. Germline assignment: CDR1 SGHVS and CDR2 FQNEAQ. CDR3 length: 13 amino acids. The DNA of the CDR3 is TGTGCCAGCAGCCCCGATGGGCACAATGAGCAGTTCTTC. Translation: CASSPDGHNEQFF.

The rearrangement links TRBV6-2 or TRBV6-3 to TRBJ2-7, with TRBD1 as a possible D gene (5 bases). V lost 6 bases and J 2 bases, leaving 14 bases between the germline ends. This CDR3 spans 14 amino acids. Germline CDR1 reads MNHEY; CDR2 reads SVGEGT. In DNA form, the CDR3 reads TGTGCCAGCAGCCCTTCGTTGGGGCCCTACGAGCAGTACTTC. It encodes CASSPSLGPYEQYF.

The chain uses TRBV28 and TRBJ1-6, with D possibly TRBD1 on 6 matching bases. V was shortened by 4 bases and J by 7 bases, with 14 bases between the two germline ends. The germline CDR1 and CDR2 sequences are MDHEN and SYDVKM. The CDR3 has 15 amino acids. This CDR3 is CASSWGLRGNSPLHF. The CDR3 DNA reads as TGTGCCAGCAGTTGGGGTTTGAGGGGGAATTCACCCCTCCACTTT. Combining the CDR3 with reference TRBV28 and TRBJ1-6 gives the whole variable domain DVKVTQSSRYLVKRTGEKVFLECVQDMDHENMFWYRQDPGLGLRLIYFSYDVKMKEKGDIPEGYSVSREKKERFSLILESASTNQTSMYLCASSWGLRGNSPLHFGNGTRLTVT.

This clone has only a few counts. The chain is built from TRBV2 and TRBJ2-3; 9 bases match TRBD2. CDR1 and CDR2 from the germline V gene are SNHLY and FYNNEI. The CDR3 runs to 15 residues. The V gene end was trimmed by 4 bases and the J gene end by 3 bases; junction bases not matched to a gene: 5. In nucleotides, the CDR3 is TGTGCCAGCAGTGGTGGGACTAGCAGAACAGATACGCAGTATTTT. Protein: CASSGGTSRTDTQYF.

V gene TRBV30 combines with J gene TRBJ2-7; TRBD1 is a possible D gene (5 bases). V lost 0 bases and J lost 10, with 10 bases in between. Per the germline V gene, CDR1 is GTSNPN and CDR2 is SVGIG (reference sequence). The CDR3 extends over 11 amino acids. As DNA, the CDR3 is TGTGCCTGGAGTGTAAAACAGGACCAGTACTTC. Protein: CAWSVKQDQYF.

This sequence joins TRBV3-1 (or the pseudogene TRBV3-2) and TRBJ2-5, with a weak D call TRBD2 (6 bases). This CDR3 comprises 12 residues. Trimming pared 10 bases from V and 5 bases from J, leaving 14 bases between. CDR1 is LGHDT, CDR2 YNNKEL, per germline (reference sequence). CDR3 sequence: CATSSGVETQYF. For the CDR3, the DNA is TGTGCCACCAGTTCGGGGGTCGAGACCCAGTACTTC.

The chain recombines TRBV7-9 with TRBJ1-2; D possibly corresponds to TRBD1 (5 bases). The CDR3 is 13 amino acids. Germline loops: CDR1 SEHNR, CDR2 FQNEAQ (reference sequence). V lost 5 bases to trimming and J lost 7 bases, with 14 bases between them. For the CDR3, the DNA is TGTGCCAGCAGCCCAAGTAGCAGGGCTGGCTACACCTTC. It specifies CASSPSSRAGYTF.

The chain joins TRBV7-6 to TRBJ2-1, with 8 positions matching TRBD1. The CDR3 sequence is 18 residues long. CDR1 is SGHVS, CDR2 FNYEAQ, per germline. The V and J ends lost 1 base and 7 bases, in that order; junction bases with no gene match: 15. The CDR3 here is CASSLGGVSGQGMNEQFF. The CDR3 DNA follows: TGTGCCAGCAGCTTAGGAGGAGTTAGTGGACAGGGTATGAATGAGCAGTTCTTC.

This sequence joins TRBV24-1 and TRBJ1-1; D may be TRBD1 (6 bases). Germline V lookup: CDR1 KGHDR, CDR2 SFDVKD. V was cut by 2 bases and J by 2 bases, with 11 bases left in between. The CDR3 covers 15 residues. The chain's CDR3 is CATSDSGRGNTEAFF. CDR3 coding DNA: TGTGCCACCAGTGATTCGGGCAGGGGTAACACTGAAGCTTTCTTT.

V usage is TRBV7-9 and J usage is TRBJ1-6; 7 nucleotides line up with TRBD1. The CDR3 spans 13 residues. J lost 9 bases, V lost 2 bases, and 1 base had no gene match. Germline V CDR1 and CDR2: SEHNR, FQNEAQ (reference sequence). CDR3 protein: CASSLQGGSPLHF. The CDR3 DNA reads TGTGCCAGCAGCTTACAGGGGGGTTCACCCCTCCACTTT.

The J gene is TRBJ2-1, the V gene TRBV7-3; 12 positions match TRBD2. The germline CDR1 and CDR2 sequences are SGHTA and FQGTGA. Trimming took 5 bases from V and 4 from J; bases not matched to a gene: 6. CDR3 length: 16 residues. The CDR3, as DNA: TGTGCCAGCAGCCCGGACCTAGCGGGGGGGTACAATGAGCAGTTCTTC. Its translation: CASSPDLAGGYNEQFF. The whole variable domain, filled in from reference TRBV7-3 and TRBJ2-1, reads GAGVSQTPSNKVTEKGKYVELRCDPISGHTALYWYRQSLGQGPEFLIYFQGTGAADDSGLPNDRFFAVRPEGSVSTLKIQRTERGDSAVYLCASSPDLAGGYNEQFFGPGTRLTVL.

V usage is TRBV24-1 and J usage is TRBJ2-5, with 7 bases identical to TRBD2. Germline V gives CDR1 KGHDR, CDR2 SFDVKD. The J segment lost 4 bases and the V segment lost 3 bases, leaving 4 bases of the junction unmatched. This CDR3 is 14 amino acids long. The CDR3 DNA reads as TGTGCCACCAGTGATGTCAGGGAGGGAGAGACCCAGTACTTC. Protein: CATSDVREGETQYF.